The 25 T cell receptor beta chains presented below share a single source sample, sequenced in a study of shared clonotypes between healthy human individuals. Generated by immunoSEQ multiplex PCR, the TCRdb table keeps only in-frame clones and is missing some. Of fewer than 600,000 clones listed, roughly three quarters were seen once; the top ten hold roughly an eighth. Sequences were obtained from PBMCs. The receptors shown here come from a woman in her 40s in good health. Some clones in this sample may be carry-over from other donors' samples.

The chain recombines TRBV29-1 with TRBJ2-3, with 8 positions matching TRBD2. Trimming cost V 3 bases and J 4 bases; bases outside gene matches: 3. The CDR3 consists of 13 residues. Germline V gene lookup returns CDR1 SQVTM and CDR2 ANQGSEA. This CDR3 is CSVDREGSDTQYF. CDR3 nucleotide sequence: TGCAGCGTTGACCGGGAGGGGTCAGATACGCAGTATTTT.

Comments on this clone: Other DNA sequences in the same sample also yield this CDR3. The V and J genes are TRBV20-1 and TRBJ2-7; D unclear. The V end was cut by 3 bases, the J end by 3 bases, with 6 bases between. Germline loops: CDR1 DFQATT, CDR2 SNEGSKA (reference sequence). The CDR3 has 11 residues. CDR3 nucleotide sequence: TGCAGTGCTAGGGCGAGCTACGAGCAGTACTTC. Translated: CSARASYEQYF.

The chain uses TRBV7-2 and TRBJ1-2; D not resolved. The CDR3 sequence is 13 residues long. V was clipped by 1 base and J by 4 bases, with 7 bases between them. Germline V gene sequence: CDR1 SGHTA, CDR2 FQGNSA. CDR3 residues: CASSLETVYGYTF. The DNA of the CDR3 is TGTGCCAGCAGCTTAGAAACAGTCTATGGCTACACCTTC.

CDR3 in amino acids: CASSFPPGGAGGTDTQYF. For the CDR3, the DNA is TGTGCCAGTAGTTTCCCCCCCGGGGGAGCGGGGGGCACAGATACGCAGTATTTT. This chain links TRBV19 with TRBJ2-3, with 8 bases that match TRBD2. The CDR3 covers 18 residues. Germline V gives CDR1 LNHDA, CDR2 SQIVND (reference sequence). J gave up 1 base and V 5 bases, and 14 bases lay outside the gene matches.

This rearrangement joins TRBV9 to TRBJ2-1; 8 bases are shared with TRBD1. V lost 0 bases and J lost 7; bases outside the gene matches: 9. Germline lookup yields CDR1 SGDLS and CDR2 YYNGEE. This CDR3 comprises 16 residues. The CDR3 is CASSVAQQGAPNEQFF. The CDR3, as DNA: TGTGCCAGCAGCGTAGCTCAGCAGGGGGCGCCGAATGAGCAGTTCTTC. The full variable domain, rest sourced from reference TRBV9 and TRBJ2-1, is DSGVTQTPKHLITATGQRVTLRCSPRSGDLSVYWYQQSLDQGLQFLIQYYNGEERAKGNILERFSAQQFPDLHSELNLSSLELGDSALYFCASSVAQQGAPNEQFFGPGTRLTVL.

This clone was detected once. V usage is TRBV18 and J usage is TRBJ1-4; the D gene is possibly TRBD1 (5 bases). Germline V CDR1 and CDR2: KGHSH, LQKENI. Trimming stripped 6 bases from V and 2 bases from J, with 16 bases between. This CDR3 comprises 16 residues. For the CDR3, the DNA is TGTGCCAGCTCGTCTACCTCTTGGGGGACTAATGAAAAACTGTTTTTT. As protein: CASSSTSWGTNEKLFF.

This chain joins TRBV5-8 and TRBJ1-5; D may be TRBD1 (6 bases). This CDR3 comprises 14 residues. The germline gives CDR1 SGHTS, CDR2 YDEGEE. Trimming left V 0 bases short and J 11 bases short, with 15 bases between. In DNA, the CDR3 is TGTGCCAGCAGCTTGGGACAGGTTTCTTTTACCCAGCATTTT. Protein product: CASSLGQVSFTQHF.

In the case of this clone: Germline and junction disagree at one end, which may indicate a read error. V gene TRBV4-1 combines with J gene TRBJ2-1; 7 nucleotides match TRBD2. This CDR3 is built from 17 residues. Germline lookup yields CDR1 MGHRA and CDR2 YSYEKL. The CDR3 here is CTSSQALASGPYNEQFF. CDR3 DNA sequence: TGCACCAGCAGCCAAGCTTTAGCTAGCGGTCCCTACAATGAGCAGTTCTTC.

This clone has just a few counts. The V and J genes are TRBV5-4 and TRBJ1-3; tentatively, D is TRBD1 (5 bases). The V gene's germline CDR1 is SGHNT and CDR2 YYREEE (reference sequence). The V end was cut by 4 bases, the J end by 1 base, with 9 bases between. This CDR3 is built from 14 residues. The CDR3 coding sequence is TGTGCCAGCAGCCGCCAGGGTTCTGGAAACACCATATATTTT. Translated: CASSRQGSGNTIYF.

The chain carries TRBV2 and TRBJ2-5; D not certain. CDR1 SNHLY and CDR2 FYNNEI come from the germline V gene. CDR3 length equals 13 residues. V was pared by 2 bases and J by 5 bases, with 9 bases between. The CDR3 sequence: CASSEWGRETQYF. The CDR3, as DNA: TGTGCCAGCAGTGAATGGGGTAGGGAGACCCAGTACTTC. The full variable domain, with the rest looked up from reference TRBV2 and TRBJ2-5, is EPEVTQTPSHQVTQMGQEVILRCVPISNHLYFYWYRQILGQKVEFLVSFYNNEISEKSEIFDDQFSVERPDGSNFTLKIRSTKLEDSAMYFCASSEWGRETQYFGPGTRLLVL.

This chain connects TRBV19 to TRBJ2-1; 12 bases fit TRBD2. Germline V gene sequence: CDR1 LNHDA, CDR2 SQIVND (reference sequence). V was clipped by 6 bases and J by 7 bases; unmatched bases: 4. The CDR3 spans 14 residues. The CDR3 DNA sequence: TGTGCCAGTAGCTCTAGCGGGAGGGGGAATGAGCAGTTCTTC. Residues: CASSSSGRGNEQFF.

The V and J genes are TRBV4-3 and TRBJ2-2; 8 bases line up with TRBD2. The CDR3 loop spans 19 amino acids. Looked up from germline, CDR1 is LGHNA and CDR2 is YSLEER. V trimming: 0 bases; J trimming: 7 bases; junction bases outside the gene matches: 16. CDR3 coding DNA: TGCGCCAGCAGCCAAGATCGGGGGGATATAAGCGGGAGAAACGGGGAGCTGTTTTTT. It codes for CASSQDRGDISGRNGELFF.

This clone was found once. The J gene is TRBJ1-5, the V gene TRBV28, with D uncertain. This CDR3 spans 15 amino acids. V lost 2 bases, J lost 0 bases, and 8 bases lay in between. Germline V gives CDR1 MDHEN, CDR2 SYDVKM. In nucleotides, the CDR3 is TGTGCCAGCAGTTTAACCGACGATAGCAATCAGCCCCAGCATTTT. It specifies CASSLTDDSNQPQHF.

V gene TRBV10-3 combines with J gene TRBJ2-5, with 9 bases fitting TRBD1. The length of the CDR3 is 15 residues. Unmatched junction bases numbered 7, after V lost 6 bases and J lost 2 bases. The germline V gene encodes CDR1 ENHRY and CDR2 SYGVKD. CDR3 coding DNA: TGTGCCATCAGGACAGGGGGTACATCTCAAGAGACCCAGTACTTC. Its protein is CAIRTGGTSQETQYF.

The J gene is TRBJ1-1, the V gene TRBV5-1, with D unclear. Between the trimmed V and J ends, which lost 4 bases and 4 bases, there was a span of 11 bases. The CDR3 contains 13 residues. CDR1 and CDR2 from the germline V gene are SGHRS and YFSETQ. The CDR3 loop reads CASSEPDATEAFF. CDR3 coding DNA: TGCGCCAGCAGCGAACCTGATGCCACTGAAGCTTTCTTT.

This chain uses TRBV7-2 with TRBJ2-2; possible D gene TRBD1, 6 bases. The CDR3 has 14 amino acids. The V gene's germline CDR1 is SGHTA and CDR2 FQGNSA. V lost 6 bases, J lost 13 bases, and 21 bases lay in between. The DNA for the CDR3 is TGTGCCAGCAGTCCGGGGTTGGGGGCGTCCGGGCTGTTTTTT. Amino acids: CASSPGLGASGLFF.

This chain uses TRBV5-1 with TRBJ1-5; the D gene is possibly TRBD1 (5 bases). V lost 4 bases and J 4 bases, leaving 15 bases between the germline ends. CDR3 length equals 15 residues. Germline values: CDR1 SGHRS, CDR2 YFSETQ. CDR3 sequence: CASSPLGDLNQPQHF. CDR3 DNA sequence: TGCGCCAGCAGCCCTTTGGGGGACTTAAATCAGCCCCAGCATTTT.

This clone was counted between two and nine times. Written as DNA, the CDR3 is TGTGCCAGCACCCCCGGTGGGGCCCCCACAGATACGCAGTATTTT. Residues: CASTPGGAPTDTQYF. This chain joins TRBV6-4 and TRBJ2-3; tentatively, D is TRBD1 (5 bases). V lost 7 bases to trimming and J lost 2 bases, with 16 bases between them. The CDR3 consists of 15 residues. The germline gives CDR1 MRHNA, CDR2 SNTAGT.

The V call is TRBV27, the J call TRBJ2-6; 7 nucleotides match TRBD2. Looked up from germline, CDR1 is MNHEY and CDR2 is SMNVEV (reference sequence). V lost 3 bases, J lost 1 base, and 15 bases stayed unmatched. The CDR3 has 20 amino acids. For the CDR3, the DNA is TGTGCCAGCAGTTTTGTTAGCGGGCAGACTCCGTTGTCTGGGGCCAACGTCCTGACTTTC. This sequence encodes CASSFVSGQTPLSGANVLTF. Combining the CDR3 with reference TRBV27 and TRBJ2-6 gives the whole variable domain EAQVTQNPRYLITVTGKKLTVTCSQNMNHEYMSWYRQDPGLGLRQIYYSMNVEVTDKGDVPEGYKVSRKEKRNFPLILESPSPNQTSLYFCASSFVSGQTPLSGANVLTFGAGSRLTVL.

The chain carries TRBV7-6 and TRBJ2-7, with no clear D. V was cut by 2 bases and J by 2 bases, with 7 bases left in between. The CDR3 is 13 amino acids. Germline CDR1 reads SGHVS; CDR2 reads FNYEAQ. In nucleotides, the CDR3 is TGTGCCAGCAGCTTAAGTCAGCCCTACGAGCAGTACTTC. Translating it yields CASSLSQPYEQYF.

This clone was seen repeatedly, ten times or more. The sample has other DNA sequences that encode this CDR3 too. The V call is TRBV18, the J call TRBJ2-1, with D possibly matching TRBD2 (11 bases). Between the trimmed V and J ends, which lost 2 bases and 8 bases, there was a span of 19 bases. CDR1 is KGHSH, CDR2 LQKENI, per germline. CDR3 length: 16 amino acids. The CDR3 DNA reads as TGTGCCAGCTCACCAGCGACTAGCGGGACAGGGGATGAGCAGTTCTTC. Its protein is CASSPATSGTGDEQFF. Filled out from reference TRBV18 and TRBJ2-1, the complete variable domain reads NAGVMQNPRHLVRRRGQEARLRCSPMKGHSHVYWYRQLPEEGLKFMVYLQKENIIDESGMPKERFSAEFPKEGPSILRIQQVVRGDSAAYFCASSPATSGTGDEQFFGPGTRLTVL.

There are a few counts of this clone. The chain uses TRBV7-8 and TRBJ2-2, with TRBD2 as a possible D gene (5 bases). The V gene lost 1 base and the J gene lost 0 bases, with 6 bases spanning the gap. The germline V gene has CDR1 SGHVS and CDR2 FQNEAQ. This CDR3 comprises 15 residues. In DNA, the CDR3 is TGTGCCAGCAGCTTAGTTAGCGCGAACACCGGGGAGCTGTTTTTT. It specifies CASSLVSANTGELFF.

This clone was found once. The chain combines TRBV9 with TRBJ2-7; 9 bases fit TRBD1. V was pared by 3 bases and J by 2 bases, with 3 bases of the junction left unmatched. Germline CDR1 reads SGDLS; CDR2 reads YYNGEE. The CDR3 is 14 amino acids. CDR3: CASSAGQGPYEQYF. CDR3 bases: TGTGCCAGCAGCGCCGGACAGGGGCCCTACGAGCAGTACTTC.

This clone was found once. The CDR3 DNA follows: TGTGCCAGCAGTCACAAGGACTATGGCTACACCTTC. It is translated as CASSHKDYGYTF. This chain links TRBV27 with TRBJ1-2; D is unresolved. Trimming took off 5 bases at V and 3 bases at J, with 7 bases between the two ends. Germline-derived CDR1 and CDR2 are MNHEY and SMNVEV (reference sequence). The CDR3 has 12 amino acids.

This clone was counted a few times. The rearrangement links TRBV29-1 to TRBJ1-4; TRBD1 is a possible D gene (5 bases). V lost 7 bases and J 3 bases, leaving 15 bases between the germline ends. This CDR3 is 14 amino acids long. In germline, CDR1 is SQVTM, CDR2 ANQGSEA. The CDR3 DNA is TGCAGCGCTCGACTCCAGGGCCCTAATGAAAAACTGTTTTTT. Amino acid sequence: CSARLQGPNEKLFF.